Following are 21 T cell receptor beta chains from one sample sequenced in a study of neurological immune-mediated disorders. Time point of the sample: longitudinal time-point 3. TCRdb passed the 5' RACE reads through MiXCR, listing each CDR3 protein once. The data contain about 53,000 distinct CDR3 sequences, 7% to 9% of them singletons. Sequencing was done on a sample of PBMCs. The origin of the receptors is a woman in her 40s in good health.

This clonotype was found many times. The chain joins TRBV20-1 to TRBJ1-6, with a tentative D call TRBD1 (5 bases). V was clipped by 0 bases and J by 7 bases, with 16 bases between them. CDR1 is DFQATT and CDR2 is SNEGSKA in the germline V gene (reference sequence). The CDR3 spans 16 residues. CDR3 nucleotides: TGCAGTGCTAGAGAACGGACGGGGGTGCGGAATTCACCCCTCCACTTT. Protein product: CSARERTGVRNSPLHF.

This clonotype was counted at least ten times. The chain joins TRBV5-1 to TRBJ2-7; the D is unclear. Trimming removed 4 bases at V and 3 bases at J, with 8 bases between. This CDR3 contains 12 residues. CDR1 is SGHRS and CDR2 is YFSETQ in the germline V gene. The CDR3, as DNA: TGCGCCAGCAGCCCCCCCAGCTACGAGCAGTACTTC. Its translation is CASSPPSYEQYF.

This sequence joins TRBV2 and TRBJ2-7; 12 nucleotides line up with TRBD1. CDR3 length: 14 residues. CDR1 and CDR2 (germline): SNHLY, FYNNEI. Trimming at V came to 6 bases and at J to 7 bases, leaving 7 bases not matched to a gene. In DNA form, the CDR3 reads TGTGCCAGCAGGAACCGGGACAGGGGGCTAGAGCAGTACTTC. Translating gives CASRNRDRGLEQYF.

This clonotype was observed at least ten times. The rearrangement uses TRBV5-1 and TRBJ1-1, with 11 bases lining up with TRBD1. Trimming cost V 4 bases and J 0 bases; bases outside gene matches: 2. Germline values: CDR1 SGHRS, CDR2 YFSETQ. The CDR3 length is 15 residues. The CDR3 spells CASSGGQGVNTEAFF. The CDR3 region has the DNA TGCGCCAGCAGCGGGGGACAGGGGGTGAACACTGAAGCTTTCTTT.

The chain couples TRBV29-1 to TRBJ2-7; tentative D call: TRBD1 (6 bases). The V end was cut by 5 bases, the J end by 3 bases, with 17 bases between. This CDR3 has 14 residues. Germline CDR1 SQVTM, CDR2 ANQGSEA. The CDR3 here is CSVTSGTRGYEQYF. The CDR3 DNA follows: TGCAGCGTTACCTCCGGGACAAGGGGCTACGAGCAGTACTTC.

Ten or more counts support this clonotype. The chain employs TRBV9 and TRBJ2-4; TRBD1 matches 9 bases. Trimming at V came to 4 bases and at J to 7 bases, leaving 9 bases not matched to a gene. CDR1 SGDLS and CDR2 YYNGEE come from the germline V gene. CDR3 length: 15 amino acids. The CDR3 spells CASSSTGTGRNIQYF. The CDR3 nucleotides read TGTGCCAGCAGCTCAACCGGGACAGGGAGGAACATTCAGTACTTC.

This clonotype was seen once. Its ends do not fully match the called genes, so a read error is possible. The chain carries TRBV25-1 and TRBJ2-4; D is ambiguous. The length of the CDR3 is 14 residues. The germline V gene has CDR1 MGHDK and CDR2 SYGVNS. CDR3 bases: TGTGTCAGCAGTGTAGTAGGGTCCCAAAACATTCAGTACTTC. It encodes CVSSVVGSQNIQYF.

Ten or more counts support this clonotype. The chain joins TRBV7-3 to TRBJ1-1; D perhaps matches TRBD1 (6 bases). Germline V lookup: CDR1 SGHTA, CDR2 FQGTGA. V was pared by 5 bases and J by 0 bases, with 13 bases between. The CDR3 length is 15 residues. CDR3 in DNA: TGTGCCAGCAGCCCCCATGGGGGCCTGAACACTGAAGCTTTCTTT. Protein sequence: CASSPHGGLNTEAFF.

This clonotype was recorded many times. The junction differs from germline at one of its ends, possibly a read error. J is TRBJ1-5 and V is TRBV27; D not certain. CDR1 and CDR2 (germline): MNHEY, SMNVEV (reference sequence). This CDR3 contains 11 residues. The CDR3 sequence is CASGLNQPQHF. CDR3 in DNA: TGTGCCAGCGGTTTAAATCAGCCCCAGCATTTT.

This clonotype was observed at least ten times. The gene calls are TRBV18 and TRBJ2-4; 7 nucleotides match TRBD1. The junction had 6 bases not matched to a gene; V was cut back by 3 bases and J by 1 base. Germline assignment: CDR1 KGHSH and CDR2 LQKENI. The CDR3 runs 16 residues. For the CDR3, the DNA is TGTGCCAGCTCACCGCTAGGGACAGCCGCCAAAAACATTCAGTACTTC. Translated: CASSPLGTAAKNIQYF. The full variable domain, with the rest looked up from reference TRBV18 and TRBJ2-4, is NAGVMQNPRHLVRRRGQEARLRCSPMKGHSHVYWYRQLPEEGLKFMVYLQKENIIDESGMPKERFSAEFPKEGPSILRIQQVVRGDSAAYFCASSPLGTAAKNIQYFGAGTRLSVL.

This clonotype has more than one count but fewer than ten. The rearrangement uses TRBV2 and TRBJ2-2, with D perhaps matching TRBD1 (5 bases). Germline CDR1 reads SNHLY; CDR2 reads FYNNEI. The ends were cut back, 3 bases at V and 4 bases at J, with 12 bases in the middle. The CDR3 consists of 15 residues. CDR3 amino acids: CASSDRVVGTGELFF. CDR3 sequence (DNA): TGTGCCAGCAGTGACAGGGTAGTCGGCACCGGGGAGCTGTTTTTT.

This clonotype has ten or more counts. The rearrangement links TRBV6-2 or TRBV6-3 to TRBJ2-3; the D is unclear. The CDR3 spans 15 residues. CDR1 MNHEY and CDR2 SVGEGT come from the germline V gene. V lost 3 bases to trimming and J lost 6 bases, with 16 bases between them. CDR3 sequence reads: CASSYLRVFSDTQYF. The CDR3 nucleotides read TGTGCCAGCAGTTATTTACGGGTATTCTCGGATACGCAGTATTTT.

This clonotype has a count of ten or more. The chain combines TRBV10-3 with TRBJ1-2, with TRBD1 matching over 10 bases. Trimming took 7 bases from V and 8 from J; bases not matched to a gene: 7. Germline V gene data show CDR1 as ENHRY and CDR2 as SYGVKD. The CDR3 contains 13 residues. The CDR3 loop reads CAIMSGQGDGYTF. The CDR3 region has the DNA TGTGCCATCATGAGTGGACAGGGGGACGGCTACACCTTC.

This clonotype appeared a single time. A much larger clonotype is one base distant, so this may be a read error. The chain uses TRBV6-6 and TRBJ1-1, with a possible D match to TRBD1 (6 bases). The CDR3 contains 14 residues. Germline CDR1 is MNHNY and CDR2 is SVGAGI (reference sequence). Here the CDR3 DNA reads TGTGCCAGCACCCTAAATAGGGCAGGGGCTGAAACTTTCTTT. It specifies CASTLNRAGAETFF.

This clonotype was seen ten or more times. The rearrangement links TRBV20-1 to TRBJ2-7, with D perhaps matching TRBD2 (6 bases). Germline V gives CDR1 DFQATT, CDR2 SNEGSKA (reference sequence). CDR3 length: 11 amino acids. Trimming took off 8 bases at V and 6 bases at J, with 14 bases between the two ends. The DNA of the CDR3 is TGCAGTCCCGGAACAGCGGGCGAGCAGTACTTC. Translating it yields CSPGTAGEQYF.

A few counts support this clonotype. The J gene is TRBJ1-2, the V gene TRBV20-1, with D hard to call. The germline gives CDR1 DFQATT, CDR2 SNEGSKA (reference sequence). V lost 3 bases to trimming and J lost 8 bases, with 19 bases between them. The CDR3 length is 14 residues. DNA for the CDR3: TGCAGTGCTAGGCGTTCAGAGGAGGGCCTCGGCTACACCTTC. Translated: CSARRSEEGLGYTF.

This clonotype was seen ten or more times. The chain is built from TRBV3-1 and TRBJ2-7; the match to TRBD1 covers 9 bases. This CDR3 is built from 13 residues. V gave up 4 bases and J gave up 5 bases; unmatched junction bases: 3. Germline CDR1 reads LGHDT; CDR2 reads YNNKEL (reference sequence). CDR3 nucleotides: TGTGCCAGCAGCCGGGGGACAGGGAACGAGCAGTACTTC. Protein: CASSRGTGNEQYF.

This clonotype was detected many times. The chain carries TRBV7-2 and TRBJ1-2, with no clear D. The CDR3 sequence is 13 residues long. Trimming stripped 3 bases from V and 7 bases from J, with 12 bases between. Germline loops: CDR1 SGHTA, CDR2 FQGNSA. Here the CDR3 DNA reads TGTGCCAGCAGCTTCGCAGGAGCCCCTGGCTACACCTTC. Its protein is CASSFAGAPGYTF.

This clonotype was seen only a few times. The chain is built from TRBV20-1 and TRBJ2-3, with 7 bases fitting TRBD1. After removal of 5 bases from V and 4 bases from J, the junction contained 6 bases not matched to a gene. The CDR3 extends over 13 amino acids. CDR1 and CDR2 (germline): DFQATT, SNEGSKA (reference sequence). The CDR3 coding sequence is TGCAGTGCTTATACAGGGGCAGCAGATACGCAGTATTTT. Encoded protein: CSAYTGAADTQYF.

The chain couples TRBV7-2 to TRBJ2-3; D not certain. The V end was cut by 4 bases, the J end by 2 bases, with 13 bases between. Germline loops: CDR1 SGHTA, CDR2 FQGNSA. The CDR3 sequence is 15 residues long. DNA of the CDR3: TGTGCCAGCAGCTCCGCCCCCGGCCCCACAGATACGCAGTATTTT. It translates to CASSSAPGPTDTQYF.

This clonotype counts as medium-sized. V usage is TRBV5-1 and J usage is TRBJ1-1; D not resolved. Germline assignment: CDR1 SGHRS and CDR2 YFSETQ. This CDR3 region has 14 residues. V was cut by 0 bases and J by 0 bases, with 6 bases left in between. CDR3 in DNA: TGCGCCAGCAGCTTGGTTTCGGTGAACACTGAAGCTTTCTTT. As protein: CASSLVSVNTEAFF.